This record looks at one T cell receptor (beta chain) sequence and its context. Its ends do not fully match the called genes, so a read error is possible. The data stem from a study of blood T cell repertoires in COVID-19. Study summary: T cells, B-cell-depleted T cells, or PBMCs supplied cDNA or gDNA.

Libraries were prepared by immunoSEQ multiplex PCR; TCRdb keeps only in-frame clonotypes and omits some of them. Of more than 250,000 clones in the sample, approximately 83% are singletons; the top ten hold approximately 2.2%. Germline CDR1 LNHDA, CDR2 SQIVND (reference sequence). CDR3 length equals 15 residues. The chain carries TRBV19 and TRBJ2-3; D unclear. What was sequenced was peripheral blood. This TCR derives from a woman in her twenties or thirties who had recovered from COVID-19. CDR3 loop: CASSLERSMKDTQYF. CDR3 nucleotide sequence: TGTGCCAGTAGTCTAGAGAGGTCTATGAAAGATACGCAGTATTTT.